Listed here are 10 T cell receptor beta chains from one sample, sequenced in a study of OX40 agonist ivuxolimab in advanced cancers. TCRdb's copy holds only in-frame clones and misses some; the assay was immunoSEQ multiplex PCR. The sample lists roughly 70,000 clones, approximately 85% occurring once. Sequencing was performed on CD4+ or CD8+ T cells sorted from blood, taken in a trial of the OX40 agonist ivuxolimab. The receptors originated from an adult with an advanced solid tumor such as melanoma, head and neck, liver or kidney cancer.

V and J are TRBV5-1 and TRBJ1-1; 9 bases map to TRBD1. Germline values: CDR1 SGHRS, CDR2 YFSETQ. Unmatched junction bases numbered 4, after V lost 4 bases and J lost 0 bases. The CDR3 extends over 15 amino acids. CDR3 DNA sequence: TGCGCCAGCAGCCCTACAGGGGGCATGAACACTGAAGCTTTCTTT. Its protein product is CASSPTGGMNTEAFF.

The chain uses TRBV5-1 and TRBJ2-3; D call uncertain. V lost 1 base, J lost 3 bases, and 9 bases lay in between. This CDR3 region has 14 residues. Looked up from germline, CDR1 is SGHRS and CDR2 is YFSETQ. DNA for the CDR3: TGCGCCAGCAGCTTGTATCAGGAAACAGATACGCAGTATTTT. Amino acid sequence: CASSLYQETDTQYF.

V gene TRBV9 combines with J gene TRBJ2-3; D tentatively fits TRBD1 or TRBD2 (5 bases each). Germline V CDR1 and CDR2: SGDLS, YYNGEE. The CDR3 is 15 residues long. V was shortened by 0 bases and J by 0 bases, with 8 bases between the two germline ends. The CDR3 loop is CASSVGGVSTDTQYF. DNA for the CDR3: TGTGCCAGCAGCGTAGGAGGGGTGAGCACAGATACGCAGTATTTT.

The rearrangement joins TRBV2 to TRBJ1-5; D is undetermined. Looked up from germline, CDR1 is SNHLY and CDR2 is FYNNEI. The V and J ends lost 6 bases and 0 bases respectively, with 9 bases between them. The CDR3 extends over 14 amino acids. CDR3 sequence: CASSPLNSNQPQHF. For the CDR3, the DNA is TGTGCCAGCAGCCCCCTGAATAGCAATCAGCCCCAGCATTTT.

The CDR3 reads CATSVGTRTNEKLFF. The CDR3 DNA is TGTGCCACCAGTGTAGGGACGCGTACGAATGAAAAACTGTTTTTT. The rearrangement joins TRBV15 to TRBJ1-4; a weak D match, TRBD1 (5 bases). Trimming took off 6 bases at V and 5 bases at J, with 16 bases between the two ends. Per the germline V gene, CDR1 is LNHNV and CDR2 is YYDKDF (reference sequence). This CDR3 is built from 15 residues.

The rearrangement uses TRBV5-5 and TRBJ2-1; 7 bases line up with TRBD1. Germline CDR1 reads SGHKS; CDR2 reads YYEKEE (reference sequence). With 4 bases clipped from V and 7 bases from J, the junction kept 8 bases outside the gene matches. The CDR3 is made up of 14 amino acids. The CDR3 is CASSPGTAKNEQFF. The CDR3 DNA is TGTGCCAGCAGCCCGGGGACAGCTAAGAATGAGCAGTTCTTC.

V gene TRBV4-1 combines with J gene TRBJ2-1, with TRBD2 as a possible D gene (6 bases). The V end was cut by 1 base, the J end by 0 bases, with 7 bases between. Germline CDR1 MGHRA, CDR2 YSYEKL. The CDR3 length is 15 residues. The CDR3 loop is CASSQAGASYNEQFF. The CDR3 nucleotides are TGCGCCAGCAGCCAAGCGGGAGCCTCCTACAATGAGCAGTTCTTC.

Only a few counts were recorded for this clone. The chain carries TRBV7-2 and TRBJ1-5; D is unclear. The CDR3 totals 15 residues. Germline-derived CDR1 and CDR2 are SGHTA and FQGNSA. V lost 2 bases, J lost 3 bases, and 11 bases lay in between. The CDR3 protein is CASSLRSRTNQPQHF. The CDR3 DNA reads as TGTGCCAGCAGCTTAAGGTCCAGAACCAATCAGCCCCAGCATTTT.

A few counts support this clone. The chain links TRBV5-6 to TRBJ1-6; 10 bases fit TRBD1. V was pared by 4 bases and J by 9 bases, with 7 bases of the junction left unmatched. This CDR3 has 15 residues. CDR1 is SGHDT, CDR2 YYEEEE, per germline. The CDR3 sequence: CASSDQGQGFSPLHF. The DNA for the CDR3 is TGTGCCAGCAGCGACCAGGGACAGGGGTTTTCACCCCTCCACTTT. Full variable domain (outside the CDR3, taken from reference TRBV5-6 and TRBJ1-6): DAGVTQSPTHLIKTRGQQVTLRCSPKSGHDTVSWYQQALGQGPQFIFQYYEEEERQRGNFPDRFSGHQFPNYSSELNVNALLLGDSALYLCASSDQGQGFSPLHFGNGTRLTVT.

The CDR3, as DNA: TGTGCCAGCATGGGACAGCTGAATTCACCCCTCCACTTT. This sequence encodes CASMGQLNSPLHF. V usage is TRBV2 and J usage is TRBJ1-6, with 7 positions matching TRBD1. Looked up from germline, CDR1 is SNHLY and CDR2 is FYNNEI. Trimming removed 7 bases from V and 7 bases from J; junction bases left unmatched: 4. This CDR3 is built from 13 residues.